These 27 T cell receptor beta chains share one sample of origin, sequenced in a study of T cells after yellow fever vaccination. TCRdb redid the calling of the 5' RACE reads with MiXCR, one entry per CDR3 protein. The data contain roughly 260,000 distinct CDR3 sequences, roughly 13% of them singletons. The sequencing used CD4+ T cells sorted from PBMCs, collected 45 days after the yellow fever booster vaccination. The source of these receptors is a man aged 30-40 years who received the YFV17D yellow fever vaccine.

This clonotype was seen a few times. V gene TRBV25-1 combines with J gene TRBJ2-1; 8 nucleotides align to TRBD2. CDR3 size: 16 residues. Germline values: CDR1 MGHDK, CDR2 SYGVNS. V lost 5 bases, J lost 0 bases, and 6 bases stayed unmatched. The CDR3 here is CASSTSGGFSYNEQFF. The CDR3 DNA sequence: TGTGCCAGCAGTACTAGCGGAGGTTTCTCCTACAATGAGCAGTTCTTC.

This clonotype appeared many times. The chain recombines TRBV20-1 with TRBJ1-5; 8 bases are shared with TRBD1. Germline trimming cut 6 bases from V and 5 bases from J; bases unmatched to any gene: 9. CDR1 and CDR2 from the germline V gene are DFQATT and SNEGSKA (reference sequence). The CDR3 totals 14 residues. The CDR3 sequence: CSALDRGRDQPQHF. CDR3 DNA: TGCAGTGCACTTGACAGGGGCCGAGATCAGCCCCAGCATTTT.

This clonotype showed up just a few times. The genes are TRBV7-6 and TRBJ2-5, with D tentatively TRBD1 (6 bases). The V gene lost 6 bases and the J gene lost 7 bases, with 12 bases spanning the gap. Germline assignment: CDR1 SGHVS and CDR2 FNYEAQ. The CDR3 sequence is 12 residues long. The CDR3 region has the DNA TGTGCCAGCAGTGGGACAAGCGGGACCCAGTACTTC. Protein sequence: CASSGTSGTQYF.

V is TRBV5-4 and J is TRBJ2-7; D uncertain. The V end was cut by 2 bases, the J end by 1 base, with 10 bases between. CDR1 and CDR2 from the germline V gene are SGHNT and YYREEE (reference sequence). The length of the CDR3 is 14 residues. The CDR3 region is CASSLDQSSYEQYF. The CDR3 DNA sequence: TGTGCCAGCAGCTTAGACCAAAGTTCCTACGAGCAGTACTTC.

In this sample, this clonotype turned up a few times. The chain is built from TRBV29-1 and TRBJ2-3; TRBD2 matches at 10 bases. The CDR3 spans 14 residues. Germline CDR1 SQVTM, CDR2 ANQGSEA. V lost 4 bases to trimming and J lost 4 bases; unmatched junction nucleotides: 5. The CDR3 spells CSVVSSGSADTQYF. The CDR3 DNA is TGCAGCGTTGTGTCTAGCGGGAGCGCAGATACGCAGTATTTT.

In DNA form, the CDR3 reads TGTGCCACCAGCGTGGACGTTCAAAACATTCAGTACTTC. This encodes CATSVDVQNIQYF. V and J are TRBV15 and TRBJ2-4; D is unclear. CDR1 LNHNV and CDR2 YYDKDF come from the germline V gene (reference sequence). The V and J ends lost 5 bases and 5 bases respectively, with 10 bases between them. The CDR3 totals 13 residues.

This clonotype was found a few times. The genes are TRBV11-2 and TRBJ2-2, with D hard to call. V gave up 7 bases and J gave up 0 bases, with 24 bases separating them. This CDR3 has 19 residues. Per germline, CDR1 SGHAT and CDR2 FQNNGV. The CDR3 DNA reads as TGTGCCAGCACCCTTTTGGGGTCCCACAAGATGGCGAACACCGGGGAGCTGTTTTTT. The encoded protein is CASTLLGSHKMANTGELFF.

This clonotype was observed a handful of times. The chain is built from TRBV20-1 and TRBJ2-7, with 12 bases identical to TRBD1. Per germline, CDR1 DFQATT and CDR2 SNEGSKA (reference sequence). With 0 bases clipped from V and 7 bases from J, the junction kept 13 bases outside the gene matches. This CDR3 is built from 17 residues. CDR3 protein: CSARDPFGTGGFREQYF. The DNA of the CDR3 is TGCAGTGCTAGAGATCCATTTGGGACAGGGGGCTTTCGAGAGCAGTACTTC.

This clonotype has a handful of counts. The chain couples TRBV28 to TRBJ2-7, with D hard to call. This CDR3 comprises 14 residues. Germline values: CDR1 MDHEN, CDR2 SYDVKM. V lost 1 base and J lost 3, with 10 bases in between. The CDR3 sequence is CASSLSYAGYEQYF. CDR3 coding DNA: TGTGCCAGCAGTTTATCGTACGCAGGCTACGAGCAGTACTTC.

This clonotype was found a few times. The V gene is TRBV5-6, the J gene TRBJ2-1; TRBD2 agrees at 13 bases. This CDR3 has 18 amino acids. Germline V gives CDR1 SGHDT, CDR2 YYEEEE. J gave up 5 bases and V 3 bases, and 11 bases lay outside the gene matches. The CDR3 loop reads CASSSLRTSGRPNNEQFF. The CDR3 nucleotides are TGTGCCAGCAGCTCACTCAGGACTAGCGGGAGACCTAACAATGAGCAGTTCTTC.

This chain uses TRBV28 with TRBJ2-7; the D is unclear. The CDR3 totals 13 residues. Germline loops: CDR1 MDHEN, CDR2 SYDVKM. Trimming left V 2 bases short and J 5 bases short, with 10 bases between. In DNA form, the CDR3 reads TGTGCCAGCAGTTTACAGGTTCCCCACGAGCAGTACTTC. Its protein product is CASSLQVPHEQYF.

In its sample, this clonotype was seen many times. The CDR3 DNA is TGTGCCAGCAGCACGGGGGCAGGCTATAATGAAAAACTGTTTTTT. Its protein is CASSTGAGYNEKLFF. The V and J genes are TRBV11-2 and TRBJ1-4; tentatively, D is TRBD1 (6 bases). Germline V gene sequence: CDR1 SGHAT, CDR2 FQNNGV. The length of the CDR3 is 15 residues. V lost 5 bases, J lost 4 bases, and 14 bases lay in between.

About this clonotype itself: An end of the junction differs from the germline gene, which may be a read error. The gene calls are TRBV7-8 and TRBJ2-4; TRBD1 matches 8 bases. The germline gives CDR1 SGHVS, CDR2 FQNEAQ. This CDR3 is 18 amino acids long. The CDR3, as DNA: TGTGCCAGCAGCCCTATACGGTCGACAGGGGAGGACAAATACATTCAGTACTTC. Its translation: CASSPIRSTGEDKYIQYF.

In this sample, this clonotype turned up a few times. The J gene is TRBJ2-3, the V gene TRBV7-2; the match to TRBD1 covers 9 bases. The CDR3 is 15 amino acids. Looked up from germline, CDR1 is SGHTA and CDR2 is FQGNSA. The junction had 4 bases not matched to a gene; V was cut back by 4 bases and J by 2 bases. The CDR3 nucleotides read TGTGCCAGCAGCTACCGGGACAGGGACACAGATACGCAGTATTTT. This sequence encodes CASSYRDRDTDTQYF.

This clonotype was seen only a few times. The chain employs TRBV7-2 and TRBJ1-3; TRBD1 aligns across 7 bases. Looked up from germline, CDR1 is SGHTA and CDR2 is FQGNSA. The CDR3 has 14 amino acids. V trimming: 5 bases; J trimming: 4 bases; junction bases outside the gene matches: 5. CDR3: CASSPGGSGNTIYF. Written as DNA, the CDR3 is TGTGCCAGCAGCCCAGGGGGGTCCGGAAACACCATATATTTT.

This chain connects TRBV12-3 or TRBV12-4 to TRBJ2-3; D uncertain. The CDR3 has 13 residues. V shed 3 bases and J shed 5 bases, with 9 bases lying between them. The CDR3 bases are TGTGCCAGCAGTTTGAATGGTGTAGATACGCAGTATTTT. This encodes CASSLNGVDTQYF.

This chain connects TRBV10-3 to TRBJ2-1, with 9 bases aligning to TRBD1. Trimming cost V 7 bases and J 6 bases; bases outside gene matches: 7. CDR3 size: 14 residues. The germline gives CDR1 ENHRY, CDR2 SYGVKD. This CDR3 reads CAITGDRATNEQFF. The CDR3 nucleotides are TGTGCCATCACTGGGGACAGGGCGACCAATGAGCAGTTCTTC.

This clonotype was seen more than once but under ten times. This chain links TRBV24-1 with TRBJ2-3; D unclear. Germline V gene data show CDR1 as KGHDR and CDR2 as SFDVKD. The CDR3 consists of 16 residues. V lost 0 bases, J lost 0 bases, and 9 bases lay in between. Here the CDR3 DNA reads TGTGCCACCAGTGATTTGGGGCAGCCTAGCACAGATACGCAGTATTTT. Translation: CATSDLGQPSTDTQYF.

The chain has TRBV3-1 and TRBJ2-7; D is perhaps TRBD2 (6 bases). Deletions cut 11 bases from V and 9 bases from J, with 35 bases between. This CDR3 comprises 17 residues. Germline lookup yields CDR1 LGHDT and CDR2 YNNKEL (reference sequence). The CDR3 bases are TGTGCCTGCTCCCCAGACCCTTTCGGGAGCGGTGAAGTTGGGCAGTACTTC. Translated, it gives CACSPDPFGSGEVGQYF.

This clonotype was seen a handful of times. CDR3 in DNA: TGTGCCAGCAGCGGACTAGCGGGAGCCTCCCCTACAGATACGCAGTATTTT. Encoded protein: CASSGLAGASPTDTQYF. This chain uses TRBV6-1 with TRBJ2-3; 13 bases line up with TRBD2. The germline gives CDR1 MNHNS, CDR2 SASEGT. The CDR3 has 17 residues. J was trimmed by 3 bases and V by 6 bases; bases with no gene match: 9.

CDR3 sequence reads: CASSQGPSRFF. The CDR3 coding sequence is TGTGCCAGCAGCCAAGGGCCTAGCAGGTTCTTC. The J gene is TRBJ2-1, the V gene TRBV7-2, with D tentatively TRBD2 (5 bases). The CDR3 extends over 11 amino acids. Germline V lookup: CDR1 SGHTA, CDR2 FQGNSA. V lost 5 bases and J lost 15, with 14 bases in between.

This clonotype was seen a handful of times. The rearrangement uses TRBV24-1 and TRBJ2-2; 10 bases line up with TRBD1. The trim removed 3 bases at V and 6 bases at J, leaving 6 bases unmatched. CDR1 and CDR2 from the germline V gene are KGHDR and SFDVKD. CDR3 size: 16 residues. Here the CDR3 reads CATSDAGTGAAGELFF. As DNA, the CDR3 is TGTGCCACCAGTGATGCCGGGACAGGGGCTGCCGGGGAGCTGTTTTTT.

This clonotype has only a few counts. V and J are TRBV29-1 and TRBJ2-1; 10 bases map to TRBD2. J lost 3 bases, V lost 6 bases, and 14 bases had no gene match. CDR1 SQVTM and CDR2 ANQGSEA come from the germline V gene. This CDR3 has 17 amino acids. The DNA of the CDR3 is TGCAGCGTCGCTAGGTCTAGCGGGGGCAGGGACTACAATGAGCAGTTCTTC. This codes for CSVARSSGGRDYNEQFF.

This clonotype turned up a few times. This chain joins TRBV5-5 and TRBJ2-3; TRBD2 might be the D (6 bases). Trimming took 4 bases from V and 5 from J, leaving 17 bases between them. Germline CDR1 SGHKS, CDR2 YYEKEE (reference sequence). This CDR3 is 15 amino acids long. CDR3 nucleotide sequence: TGTGCCAGCAGCCAAGTTTCGGCGGGAAAAGATACGCAGTATTTT. Its protein product is CASSQVSAGKDTQYF.

The chain recombines TRBV25-1 with TRBJ2-7, with a weak D call TRBD1 (7 bases). With 6 bases removed from V and 7 bases from J, the gap between germline ends came to 13 bases. Germline V gene lookup returns CDR1 MGHDK and CDR2 SYGVNS. This CDR3 contains 12 residues. The CDR3 sequence is CASRTQGGEQYF. The DNA of the CDR3 is TGTGCCAGCAGAACCCAGGGGGGTGAGCAGTACTTC.

This clonotype was picked up a small number of times. The V gene is TRBV10-3, the J gene TRBJ2-2, with 9 bases fitting TRBD1. CDR3 length: 15 amino acids. J gave up 7 bases and V 7 bases, and 10 bases lay outside the gene matches. Germline V gene lookup returns CDR1 ENHRY and CDR2 SYGVKD. CDR3 nucleotides: TGTGCCATCACCGCCGGGACAGGGTTCGGCGGGGAGCTGTTTTTT. Translation: CAITAGTGFGGELFF.

There are a few counts of this clonotype. The chain joins TRBV6-1 to TRBJ2-4; TRBD1 is a possible D gene (5 bases). Per the germline V gene, CDR1 is MNHNS and CDR2 is SASEGT. The CDR3 sequence is 16 residues long. Deletions cut 1 base from V and 0 bases from J, with 10 bases between. The CDR3 region has the DNA TGTGCCAGCAGTGAAGGGACAACCCTAGCCAAAAACATTCAGTACTTC. Translation gives CASSEGTTLAKNIQYF.